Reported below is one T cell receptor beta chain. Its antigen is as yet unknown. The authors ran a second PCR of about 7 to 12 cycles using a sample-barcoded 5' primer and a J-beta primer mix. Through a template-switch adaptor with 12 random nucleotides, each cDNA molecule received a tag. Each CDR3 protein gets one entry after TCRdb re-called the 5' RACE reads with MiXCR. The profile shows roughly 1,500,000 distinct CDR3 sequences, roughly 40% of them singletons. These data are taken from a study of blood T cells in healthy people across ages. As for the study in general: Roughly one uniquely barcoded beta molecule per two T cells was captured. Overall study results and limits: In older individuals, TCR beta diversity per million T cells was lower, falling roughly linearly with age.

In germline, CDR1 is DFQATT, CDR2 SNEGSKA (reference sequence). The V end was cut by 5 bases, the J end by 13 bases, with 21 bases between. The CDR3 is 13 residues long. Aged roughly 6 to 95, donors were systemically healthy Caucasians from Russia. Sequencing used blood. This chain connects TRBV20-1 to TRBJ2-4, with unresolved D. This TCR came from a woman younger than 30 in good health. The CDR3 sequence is CSADHGSQEAQYF. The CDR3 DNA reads TGCAGTGCTGACCACGGGTCCCAAGAGGCCCAGTACTTC.